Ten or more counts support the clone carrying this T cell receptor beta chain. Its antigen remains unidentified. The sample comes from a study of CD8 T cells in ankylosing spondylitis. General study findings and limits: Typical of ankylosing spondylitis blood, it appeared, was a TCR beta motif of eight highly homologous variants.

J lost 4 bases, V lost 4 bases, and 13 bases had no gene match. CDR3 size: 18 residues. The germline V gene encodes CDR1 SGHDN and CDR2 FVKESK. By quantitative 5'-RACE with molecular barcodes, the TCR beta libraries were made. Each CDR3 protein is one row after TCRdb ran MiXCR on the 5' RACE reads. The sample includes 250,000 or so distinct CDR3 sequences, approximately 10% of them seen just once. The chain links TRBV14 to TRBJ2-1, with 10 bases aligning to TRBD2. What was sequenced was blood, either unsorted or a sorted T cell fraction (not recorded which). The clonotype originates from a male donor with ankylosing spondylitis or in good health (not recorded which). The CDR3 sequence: CASSPGLLAGASYNEQFF. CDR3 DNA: TGTGCCAGCAGCCCCGGCCTCCTAGCGGGAGCATCTTACAATGAGCAGTTCTTC.